These 8 T cell receptor beta chains were sequenced from one sample in a study of cytomegalovirus exposure and HLA in healthy donors. It was with 60 Vbeta and 13 Jbeta primers that the PCR ran. The data were produced by immunoSEQ multiplex PCR, yet TCRdb's version contains in-frame clones alone and is incomplete. The top ten clones hold 6% of a sample with about 200,000 clones, roughly 80% of them seen once. Sequencing used PBMCs. The receptors were gathered from a man aged 35 to 55 in good health and CMV-seropositive.

The chain links TRBV25-1 to TRBJ2-5; no clear D gene. This CDR3 spans 11 amino acids. V was shortened by 11 bases and J by 2 bases, with 9 bases between the two germline ends. CDR1 and CDR2 (germline): MGHDK, SYGVNS. As DNA, the CDR3 is TGTGCCCCCCCAGCGCAAGAGACCCAGTACTTC. Its protein product is CAPPAQETQYF.

V gene TRBV7-9 combines with J gene TRBJ2-2; possibly TRBD2 for D (6 bases). Germline CDR1 reads SEHNR; CDR2 reads FQNEAQ (reference sequence). Trimming cost V 1 base and J 2 bases, with 14 bases left between them. CDR3 length: 17 amino acids. The CDR3 spells CASSLGGSAGNTGELFF. In DNA form, the CDR3 reads TGTGCCAGCAGCTTAGGGGGATCGGCGGGAAACACCGGGGAGCTGTTTTTT. Based on the CDR3 plus reference TRBV7-9 and TRBJ2-2, the full variable domain is DTGVSQNPRHKITKRGQNVTFRCDPISEHNRLYWYRQTLGQGPEFLTYFQNEAQLEKSRLLSDRFSAERPKGSFSTLEIQRTEQGDSAMYLCASSLGGSAGNTGELFFGEGSRLTVL.

The rearrangement links TRBV30 to TRBJ2-1, with 9 bases lining up with TRBD2. Germline CDR1 reads GTSNPN; CDR2 reads SVGIG (reference sequence). V lost 5 bases, J lost 5 bases, and 7 bases stayed unmatched. This CDR3 is 14 amino acids long. CDR3 bases: TGTGCCTGGGGACCTAGCGGGAACCACAATGAGCAGTTCTTC. Its protein product is CAWGPSGNHNEQFF.

This chain joins TRBV6-5 and TRBJ1-4; D uncertain. Trimming cost V 0 bases and J 7 bases, with 12 bases left between them. Germline CDR1 reads MNHEY; CDR2 reads SVGAGI. This CDR3 is built from 15 residues. This chain's CDR3 is CASSYSGSRGEKLFF. CDR3 DNA: TGTGCCAGCAGTTACTCCGGGTCCCGGGGTGAAAAACTGTTTTTT.

The chain uses TRBV18 and TRBJ2-7, with TRBD2 as a possible D gene (5 bases). Germline values: CDR1 KGHSH, CDR2 LQKENI. This CDR3 comprises 17 residues. The ends were cut back, 3 bases at V and 0 bases at J, with 18 bases in the middle. The CDR3 here is CASSPLIGGSSSYEQYF. CDR3 bases: TGTGCCAGCTCACCCCTTATCGGAGGCAGCAGCTCCTACGAGCAGTACTTC. Full variable domain (missing parts from reference TRBV18 and TRBJ2-7): NAGVMQNPRHLVRRRGQEARLRCSPMKGHSHVYWYRQLPEEGLKFMVYLQKENIIDESGMPKERFSAEFPKEGPSILRIQQVVRGDSAAYFCASSPLIGGSSSYEQYFGPGTRLTVT.

The chain couples TRBV7-8 to TRBJ1-3; 9 bases align to TRBD1. Germline assignment: CDR1 SGHVS and CDR2 FQNEAQ. The ends lost 3 bases at V and 2 bases at J; junction bases unmatched: 2. CDR3 length: 15 residues. CDR3: CASSFGTGTGNTIYF. CDR3 DNA sequence: TGTGCCAGCAGCTTTGGGACAGGGACTGGAAACACCATATATTTT.

The rearrangement links TRBV2 to TRBJ1-2; no reliable D call. Germline CDR1 reads SNHLY; CDR2 reads FYNNEI. V lost 2 bases, J lost 5 bases, and 18 bases lay in between. The CDR3 sequence is 16 residues long. Written as DNA, the CDR3 is TGTGCCAGCAGTGAAAATCGGGTGTCAGTAAGGTATGGCTACACCTTC. Translation: CASSENRVSVRYGYTF.

The V gene is TRBV7-2, the J gene TRBJ1-1; 7 positions agree with TRBD1. Unmatched junction bases numbered 8, after V lost 5 bases and J lost 2 bases. Germline values: CDR1 SGHTA, CDR2 FQGNSA. The CDR3 length is 15 residues. Written as DNA, the CDR3 is TGTGCCAGCAGCACGGCGGGACAGCGAAACACTGAAGCTTTCTTT. It is translated as CASSTAGQRNTEAFF.